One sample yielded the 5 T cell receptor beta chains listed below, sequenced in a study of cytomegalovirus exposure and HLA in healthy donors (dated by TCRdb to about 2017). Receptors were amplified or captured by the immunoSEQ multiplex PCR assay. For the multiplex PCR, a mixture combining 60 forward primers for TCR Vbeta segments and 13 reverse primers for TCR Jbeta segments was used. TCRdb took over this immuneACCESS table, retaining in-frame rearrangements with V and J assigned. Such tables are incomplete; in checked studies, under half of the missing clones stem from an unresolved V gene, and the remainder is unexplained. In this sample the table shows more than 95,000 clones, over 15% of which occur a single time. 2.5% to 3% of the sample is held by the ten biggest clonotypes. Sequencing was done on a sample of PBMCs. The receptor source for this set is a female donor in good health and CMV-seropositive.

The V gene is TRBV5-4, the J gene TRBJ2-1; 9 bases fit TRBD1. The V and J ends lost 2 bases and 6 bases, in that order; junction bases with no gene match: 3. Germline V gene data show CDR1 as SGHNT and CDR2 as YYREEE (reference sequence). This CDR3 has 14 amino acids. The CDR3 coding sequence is TGTGCCAGCAGCTTTGGACAGGGGTCCAATGAGCAGTTCTTC. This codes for CASSFGQGSNEQFF.

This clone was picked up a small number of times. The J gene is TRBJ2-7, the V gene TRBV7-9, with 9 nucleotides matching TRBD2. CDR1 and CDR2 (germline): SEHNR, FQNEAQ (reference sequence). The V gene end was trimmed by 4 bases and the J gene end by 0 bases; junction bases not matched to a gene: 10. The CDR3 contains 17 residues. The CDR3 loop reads CASSSGLAMRSSYEQYF. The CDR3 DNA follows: TGTGCCAGCAGCTCTGGACTAGCGATGAGGAGCTCCTACGAGCAGTACTTC.

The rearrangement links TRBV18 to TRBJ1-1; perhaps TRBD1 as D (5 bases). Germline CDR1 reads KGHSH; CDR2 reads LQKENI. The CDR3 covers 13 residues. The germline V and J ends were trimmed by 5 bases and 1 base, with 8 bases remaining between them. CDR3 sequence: CASSGQPNTEAFF. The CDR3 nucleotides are TGTGCCAGCTCAGGACAACCGAACACTGAAGCTTTCTTT. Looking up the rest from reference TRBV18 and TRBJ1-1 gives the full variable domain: NAGVMQNPRHLVRRRGQEARLRCSPMKGHSHVYWYRQLPEEGLKFMVYLQKENIIDESGMPKERFSAEFPKEGPSILRIQQVVRGDSAAYFCASSGQPNTEAFFGQGTRLTVV.

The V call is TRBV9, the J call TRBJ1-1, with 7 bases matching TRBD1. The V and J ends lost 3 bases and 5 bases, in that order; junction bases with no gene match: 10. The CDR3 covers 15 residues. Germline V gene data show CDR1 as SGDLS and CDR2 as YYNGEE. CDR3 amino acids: CASSALTGSGTEAFF. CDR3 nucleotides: TGTGCCAGCAGCGCCTTGACAGGGAGTGGGACTGAAGCTTTCTTT.

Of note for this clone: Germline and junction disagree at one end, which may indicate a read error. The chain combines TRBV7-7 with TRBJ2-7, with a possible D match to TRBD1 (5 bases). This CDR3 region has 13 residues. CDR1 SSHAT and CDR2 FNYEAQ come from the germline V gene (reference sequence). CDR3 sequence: CASSPRQSYEQYF. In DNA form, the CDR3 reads TGTGCTAGCAGCCCCCGACAGTCCTACGAGCAGTACTTC. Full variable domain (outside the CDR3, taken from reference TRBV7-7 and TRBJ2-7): GAGVSQSPRYKVTKRGQDVTLRCDPISSHATLYWYQQALGQGPEFLTYFNYEAQPDKSGLPSDRFSAERPEGSISTLTIQRTEQRDSAMYRCASSPRQSYEQYFGPGTRLTVT.